This is a list of T cell receptor beta chains from one sample in a study of blood T cells in healthy people across ages. Using its own MiXCR run on the 5' RACE reads, TCRdb lists one record per CDR3 protein. The sample has about 1.7 million distinct CDR3 sequences; roughly 28% are singletons. Specimen: blood. The receptor source for this set is a woman aged 25 to 39 in good health. Both conserved end residues are part of each CDR3. Each record gives: V gene, J gene, D gene, clone size, CDR3 protein, CDR3 DNA. The D gene is left open where the match is weak. Clone size is given for some rows only: seen once, a few or many times, or a class if the clone is expanded.

TRBV5-1	TRBJ2-1	TRBD1	NA	CASSRGQGSYNGQFF	TGCGCCAGCAGCCGCGGACAGGGCTCCTACAATGGGCAGTTCTTC
TRBV7-9	TRBJ2-7	NA	few	CASSLAAEDEQYF	TGTGCCAGCAGCTTAGCGGCTGAGGACGAGCAGTACTTC
TRBV5-1	TRBJ2-3	NA	many	CASTPWQEDTQYF	TGCGCCAGCACTCCTTGGCAGGAAGATACGCAGTATTTT
TRBV27	TRBJ2-7	NA	many	CASSLSAIGDYEQYF	TGTGCCAGCAGTTTATCAGCTATTGGGGACTACGAGCAGTACTTC
TRBV29-1	TRBJ2-7	TRBD1	many	CSARGGVMGEQYF	TGCAGCGCTAGAGGGGGCGTGATGGGCGAGCAGTACTTC
TRBV28	TRBJ2-7	NA	NA	CASSLLVSEQYF	TGTGCCAGCAGCCTCCTGGTCTCCGAGCAGTACTTC
TRBV5-1	TRBJ2-3	TRBD2	many	CASSHATSSGPTDTQYF	TGCGCCAGCAGCCACGCGACGTCTAGCGGGCCCACAGATACGCAGTATTTT
TRBV5-1	TRBJ2-7	NA	NA	CGSSADLSSYEQYF	TGCGGCAGCAGCGCAGACTTGAGCTCCTACGAGCAGTACTTC
TRBV7-2	TRBJ1-1	TRBD1	NA	CASSFIGQGTEAFF	TGTGCCAGCAGCTTTATCGGACAGGGGACTGAAGCTTTCTTT
TRBV30	TRBJ2-1	TRBD1	NA	CAWGGTGNEQFF	TGTGCCTGGGGGGGGACAGGGAATGAGCAGTTCTTC
TRBV20-1	TRBJ2-5	TRBD2	many	CSARTSGGQETQYF	TGCAGTGCGCGGACTAGCGGGGGCCAAGAGACCCAGTACTTC
TRBV20-1	TRBJ2-7	NA	NA	CSARAKAESSYNEQYF	TGCAGTGCTAGAGCAAAGGCGGAAAGCTCCTACAATGAGCAGTACTTC
TRBV5-5	TRBJ2-3	TRBD1	few	CASSLAGTGGRSDTQYF	TGTGCCAGCAGCTTGGCGGGGACAGGGGGGAGGTCAGATACGCAGTATTTT
TRBV4-2	TRBJ1-1	NA	many	CASSHNPGQNTEAFF	TGTGCCAGCAGCCACAACCCGGGACAGAACACTGAAGCTTTCTTT
TRBV20-1	TRBJ2-7	NA	NA	CSARDSADSYEQYF	TGCAGTGCTAGAGATTCGGCAGATTCCTACGAGCAGTACTTC
TRBV20-1	TRBJ2-7	TRBD2	few	CSARSRASGSYEQYF	TGCAGTGCTAGATCGAGAGCTAGCGGTAGCTACGAGCAGTACTTC
TRBV2	TRBJ1-2	TRBD1	NA	CASSEMAGQTTSYGYTF	TGTGCCAGCAGTGAAATGGCGGGACAGACTACCTCCTATGGCTACACCTTC
TRBV2	TRBJ2-1	NA	many	CASSESAIEQFF	TGTGCCAGCAGCGAAAGTGCGATTGAGCAGTTCTTC
TRBV12-3/TRBV12-4	TRBJ2-3	NA	few	CASRGEEDTQYF	TGTGCCAGCAGAGGCGAGGAAGATACGCAGTATTTT
TRBV9	TRBJ1-2	TRBD1	few	CASSVGQGSYGYTF	TGTGCCAGCAGCGTAGGACAGGGATCCTATGGCTACACCTTC
TRBV3-1	TRBJ2-2	NA	NA	CASSQGRGLTGELFF	TGTGCCAGCAGCCAAGGGAGGGGGCTCACCGGGGAGCTGTTTTTT
TRBV7-6	TRBJ2-3	TRBD2	NA	CASSVDGTSVDTQYF	TGTGCCAGCAGCGTAGACGGGACTAGCGTAGATACGCAGTATTTT
TRBV5-1	TRBJ2-5	NA	NA	CASSPGASHQETQYF	TGCGCCAGCAGTCCTGGAGCGAGCCATCAAGAGACCCAGTACTTC
TRBV20-1	TRBJ2-1	NA	NA	CSARDTTKLDEQFF	TGCAGTGCTAGAGATACTACTAAATTGGATGAGCAGTTCTTC
TRBV11-2	TRBJ2-1	TRBD1	NA	CASSPRDRTDREFF	TGTGCCAGCAGCCCGCGGGACAGGACCGACCGTGAGTTCTTC
TRBV21-1	TRBJ1-1	NA	NA	CASSKPSLHTEAFF	TGTGCCAGCAGCAAACCCTCCCTTCACACTGAAGCTTTCTTT
TRBV24-1	TRBJ2-3	TRBD1	NA	CATSDPGTGSDTQYF	TGTGCCACCAGTGACCCTGGGACAGGGTCAGATACGCAGTATTTT
TRBV12-5	TRBJ2-7	NA	few	CASGPSRDEQYF	TGTGCTAGTGGTCCTTCGAGGGACGAGCAGTACTTC
TRBV12-3/TRBV12-4	TRBJ1-2	NA	many	CASSLRRDGYTF	TGTGCCAGCAGTTTAAGACGAGATGGCTACACCTTC
TRBV6-6	TRBJ2-3	NA	many	CASRPGTDTQYF	TGTGCCAGCCGCCCGGGCACAGATACGCAGTATTTT
TRBV20-1	TRBJ2-7	TRBD2	many	CSARRRLAGDYEQYF	TGCAGTGCGAGGAGGCGACTAGCGGGGGACTACGAGCAGTACTTC
TRBV7-2	TRBJ2-5	NA	few	CASSPAGGWQETQYF	TGTGCCAGCAGCCCAGCGGGCGGGTGGCAAGAGACCCAGTACTTC
TRBV6-1	TRBJ1-2	TRBD1	NA	CAIPMKGAGGYTF	TGTGCCATCCCGATGAAGGGGGCGGGTGGCTACACCTTC
TRBV24-1	TRBJ1-1	TRBD1	NA	CATSESGQVGNTEAFF	TGTGCCACCAGTGAATCCGGACAGGTCGGGAACACTGAAGCTTTCTTT
TRBV5-6	TRBJ2-1	TRBD2	NA	CASSLDRGGAYNEQFF	TGTGCCAGCAGCTTGGATCGCGGGGGGGCCTACAATGAGCAGTTCTTC
TRBV12-3/TRBV12-4	TRBJ1-2	NA	few	CAIRTGTDCYGYTF	TGTGCCATCCGAACCGGGACGGACTGTTATGGCTACACCTTC
TRBV5-1	TRBJ2-5	NA	once	CASSLVGSKTQYF	TGCGCCAGCAGCTTGGTCGGCTCGAAGACCCAGTACTTC
TRBV7-2	TRBJ2-7	TRBD2	NA	CASSEGTSGSLYEQYF	TGTGCCAGCAGCGAGGGGACTAGCGGGAGTCTCTACGAGCAGTACTTC
TRBV12-3/TRBV12-4	TRBJ2-3	NA	few	CASSPTPPATSTDTQYF	TGTGCCAGCAGTCCAACCCCCCCGGCCACTAGCACAGATACGCAGTATTTT
TRBV6-6	TRBJ2-6	NA	NA	CASSYRESGANVLTF	TGTGCCAGCAGTTACCGAGAGTCTGGGGCCAACGTCCTGACTTTC
TRBV5-5	TRBJ2-2	NA	few	CASSAQWAGELFF	TGTGCCAGCAGCGCCCAGTGGGCCGGGGAGCTGTTTTTT
TRBV20-1	TRBJ2-7	TRBD2	few	CSAYPGLALPEQYF	TGCAGTGCTTACCCCGGACTAGCGCTCCCCGAGCAGTACTTC
TRBV10-1	TRBJ2-3	NA	once	CASSDYQAKDGDTQYF	TGCGCCAGCAGTGATTACCAGGCAAAGGATGGAGATACGCAGTATTTT
TRBV13	TRBJ1-6	NA	NA	CASSPRPKSNSPLHF	TGTGCCAGCAGCCCCAGGCCGAAAAGCAATTCACCCCTCCACTTT
TRBV12-3/TRBV12-4	TRBJ2-7	TRBD2	NA	CASSFFGRSPHEQYF	TGTGCCAGCAGTTTTTTCGGGAGGTCCCCCCACGAGCAGTACTTC
TRBV29-1	TRBJ1-2	NA	few	CSVEGTAQANYGYTF	TGCAGCGTTGAAGGAACGGCCCAAGCTAACTATGGCTACACCTTC
TRBV20-1	TRBJ2-3	TRBD2	few	CSALNARLAASTDTQYF	TGCAGTGCTCTTAACGCGCGACTAGCGGCTAGCACAGATACGCAGTATTTT
TRBV6-2/TRBV6-3	TRBJ2-1	TRBD2	few	CASSSGTSGIARNEQFF	TGTGCCAGCAGCTCCGGGACTAGCGGGATCGCGCGGAATGAGCAGTTCTTC
TRBV24-1	TRBJ2-1	NA	NA	CATRAGADNEQFF	TGTGCCACCAGGGCGGGGGCCGACAATGAGCAGTTCTTC
TRBV24-1	TRBJ1-2	NA	NA	CATSDLNNYGYTF	TGTGCCACCAGTGACTTAAATAACTATGGCTACACCTTC
TRBV29-1	TRBJ2-1	TRBD2	many	CSVGGLAAYNEQFF	TGCAGCGTTGGCGGACTAGCGGCCTACAATGAGCAGTTCTTC
TRBV28	TRBJ1-5	NA	NA	CASRPVLGIGQPQHF	TGTGCCAGCAGACCCGTGTTGGGGATTGGTCAGCCCCAGCATTTT
TRBV7-2	TRBJ2-1	TRBD2	NA	CASSLATSGGAFEQFF	TGTGCCAGCAGCTTAGCGACTAGCGGGGGGGCCTTTGAGCAGTTCTTC
TRBV9	TRBJ1-1	NA	NA	CASSPMSGGSSEAFF	TGTGCCAGCAGCCCGATGAGCGGGGGGAGCTCTGAAGCTTTCTTT
TRBV2	TRBJ1-2	TRBD1	few	CASSRDSEYGYTF	TGTGCCAGCAGCCGGGACAGTGAGTATGGCTACACCTTC
TRBV30	TRBJ2-7	TRBD2	few	CARRTGRANEQYF	TGTGCTCGGAGAACGGGGAGGGCCAACGAGCAGTACTTC
TRBV7-2	TRBJ2-3	TRBD2	few	CASRVSGNTDTQYF	TGTGCCAGCAGAGTTAGCGGGAACACAGATACGCAGTATTTT
TRBV28	TRBJ2-7	TRBD1	NA	CASSSRTGISYEQYF	TGTGCCAGCAGCTCTCGGACAGGGATCTCCTACGAGCAGTACTTC
TRBV12-3/TRBV12-4	TRBJ1-2	NA	few	CASSRATGYTF	TGTGCCAGCAGCCGGGCTACTGGCTACACCTTC